This entry is about one TCR beta chain. Its matching antigen is unknown. Profiling relied on immunoSEQ multiplex PCR, and the TCRdb table lists in-frame clones only, not all of them. The data hold over a million clones, with 95% to 99% observed a single time. These data originate in a study of shared clonotypes between healthy human individuals. General study findings and limits: Generation of non-shared clonotypes was less probable than generation of clonotypes shared by all four donors.

This TCR was sampled from a man aged 30-40 years in good health. The sequencing input was naive CD4+ T cells sorted from blood. Subset in this sample: CD45RA+ positively selected.

The CDR3 DNA is TGTGCCAGCAGCCCTTCCACAGTGGGGCCCACTGAAGCTTTCTTT. Its protein product is CASSPSTVGPTEAFF. The rearrangement joins TRBV13 to TRBJ1-1, with a tentative D call TRBD1 (5 bases). Trimming removed 5 bases at V and 4 bases at J, with 17 bases between. The CDR3 totals 15 residues. Per the germline V gene, CDR1 is PRHDT and CDR2 is FYEKMQ (reference sequence). The whole variable domain, remainder taken from reference TRBV13 and TRBJ1-1, is AAGVIQSPRHLIKEKRETATLKCYPIPRHDTVYWYQQGPGQDPQFLISFYEKMQSDKGSIPDRFSAQQFSDYHSELNMSSLELGDSALYFCASSPSTVGPTEAFFGQGTRLTVV.